This TCR beta chain stems from a study of blood T cell repertoires in COVID-19. Authors' data handling: Using reference gene primer amplification, nucleated cell counts were estimated. Sequencing was performed with immunoSEQ multiplex PCR; in TCRdb, only in-frame clones are kept and a portion is missing. V and J calls and clone size are as listed in that table; D and trimming were resolved from the DNA. The sample records 75,000 to 100,000 clones, roughly 88% being singletons. The TCR originated in a man in his 70s with acute or convalescent COVID-19. The sample comprised peripheral blood.

CDR3 loop: CASSLRGLGQPQHF. Written as DNA, the CDR3 is TGTGCCAGTAGCCTCAGGGGGCTAGGGCAGCCCCAGCATTTT. The chain carries TRBV19 and TRBJ1-5; 8 positions agree with TRBD1. CDR1 and CDR2 from the germline V gene are LNHDA and SQIVND (reference sequence). The J segment lost 7 bases and the V segment lost 6 bases, leaving 8 bases of the junction unmatched. The CDR3 is 14 amino acids.